Each of the 14 T cell receptor beta chains below was sequenced from the same sample in a study of long-term antiretroviral therapy in people with HIV. The immunoSEQ assay was v3.0, run at survey level. Data came from immunoSEQ multiplex PCR; TCRdb stores just in-frame clones and leaves some out. The table lists about 19,000 clones, 86% of them singletons. This material consisted of unsorted PBMCs, taken 0.5 years after starting antiretroviral therapy. The receptors here all came from a man in his forties with HIV.

The rearrangement links TRBV18 to TRBJ2-1, with a weak D call TRBD2 (7 bases). The CDR3 sequence is 15 residues long. Trimming left V 3 bases short and J 7 bases short, with 16 bases between. Germline lookup yields CDR1 KGHSH and CDR2 LQKENI. As DNA, the CDR3 is TGTGCCAGCTCACCGTTTGGGGGGGGGCAGAATGAGCAGTTCTTC. This encodes CASSPFGGGQNEQFF.

As concerns this clone: The junction and the germline gene differ at one end; a read error may be behind it. The rearrangement links TRBV7-7 to TRBJ2-5, with TRBD2 as a possible D gene (7 bases). CDR3 size: 14 residues. Per the germline V gene, CDR1 is SSHAT and CDR2 is FNYEAQ (reference sequence). CDR3 protein: CASSLGGGQETQYF. The CDR3 DNA follows: TGTGCTAGCAGCTTAGGGGGGGGGCAAGAGACCCAGTACTTC.

A single count supports this clone. V and J are TRBV10-3 and TRBJ2-1; D uncertain. V lost 5 bases to trimming and J lost 0 bases, with 5 bases between them. The CDR3 totals 13 residues. Per the germline V gene, CDR1 is ENHRY and CDR2 is SYGVKD. The CDR3 region has the DNA TGTGCCATCAGTCTGAGCTCCTACAATGAGCAGTTCTTC. It codes for CAISLSSYNEQFF.

The chain is built from TRBV11-2 and TRBJ2-1; the D gene is possibly TRBD1 (6 bases). Germline V CDR1 and CDR2: SGHAT, FQNNGV. This CDR3 has 15 residues. V was clipped by 4 bases and J by 2 bases, with 12 bases between them. The CDR3 coding sequence is TGTGCCAGCAGCTCCCGGGACACTACCTACAATGAGCAGTTCTTC. It is translated as CASSSRDTTYNEQFF.

This rearrangement joins TRBV28 to TRBJ1-1; D is unclear. This CDR3 has 14 amino acids. CDR1 and CDR2 (germline): MDHEN, SYDVKM. Trimming stripped 7 bases from V and 8 bases from J, with 20 bases between. This CDR3 reads CASKLYPPRDEAFF. CDR3 coding DNA: TGTGCCAGCAAATTATACCCCCCAAGAGACGAAGCTTTCTTT.

This CDR3 is CSVEEGSYEQYF. For the CDR3, the DNA is TGCAGCGTTGAGGAGGGTAGCTACGAGCAGTACTTC. The chain has TRBV29-1 and TRBJ2-7, with D maybe TRBD2 (6 bases). The CDR3 is 12 amino acids. The germline V gene encodes CDR1 SQVTM and CDR2 ANQGSEA. The V end was cut by 3 bases, the J end by 3 bases, with 9 bases between.

This chain connects TRBV27 to TRBJ2-7, with D unresolved. This CDR3 is built from 13 residues. Germline loops: CDR1 MNHEY, CDR2 SMNVEV (reference sequence). Trimming removed 3 bases from V and 2 bases from J, with 8 bases in between. The CDR3 nucleotides are TGTGCCAGCAGTTTTGGGCTTGCCTACGAGCAGTACTTC. Encoded protein: CASSFGLAYEQYF.

This clone appeared a few times. The rearrangement links TRBV25-1 to TRBJ1-3; no firm D call. The CDR3 consists of 14 residues. V lost 2 bases to trimming and J lost 4 bases, with 9 bases between them. Germline lookup yields CDR1 MGHDK and CDR2 SYGVNS. The CDR3 DNA sequence: TGTGCCAGCAGTGAAGAAAGGACGGGAAACACCATATATTTT. Residues: CASSEERTGNTIYF.

The chain joins TRBV19 to TRBJ1-2; 12 positions agree with TRBD1. CDR3 length equals 16 residues. The trim removed 4 bases at V and 4 bases at J, leaving 7 bases unmatched. The germline gives CDR1 LNHDA, CDR2 SQIVND (reference sequence). The CDR3 DNA follows: TGTGCCAGTAGTAGGGACAGGGGGCCCGGAGGCTATGGCTACACCTTC. It is translated as CASSRDRGPGGYGYTF.

The chain employs TRBV28 and TRBJ1-4, with D uncertain. Trimming left V 6 bases short and J 0 bases short, with 14 bases between. Germline V lookup: CDR1 MDHEN, CDR2 SYDVKM. The CDR3 loop spans 16 amino acids. In DNA, the CDR3 is TGTGCCAGCAGCCCCCGGACTGCCTCAACTAATGAAAAACTGTTTTTT. Residues: CASSPRTASTNEKLFF.

This clone was picked up one time. The chain uses TRBV30 and TRBJ2-2; D is undetermined. The CDR3 runs to 15 residues. Looked up from germline, CDR1 is GTSNPN and CDR2 is SVGIG (reference sequence). With 2 bases removed from V and 0 bases from J, the gap between germline ends came to 10 bases. CDR3 nucleotide sequence: TGTGCCTGGAGTACCGGCGGATCGAACACCGGGGAGCTGTTTTTT. This encodes CAWSTGGSNTGELFF.

This clone has only one observation. The gene calls are TRBV11-2 and TRBJ2-6, with D unresolved. V was cut by 2 bases and J by 2 bases, with 4 bases left in between. Looked up from germline, CDR1 is SGHAT and CDR2 is FQNNGV. CDR3 length: 14 amino acids. The CDR3 region is CASSLKPGANVLTF. The CDR3 coding sequence is TGTGCCAGCAGCTTAAAGCCTGGGGCCAACGTCCTGACTTTC.

The chain carries TRBV6-5 and TRBJ1-5; D is ambiguous. Trimming pared 3 bases from V and 3 bases from J, leaving 9 bases between. This CDR3 comprises 14 residues. Germline loops: CDR1 MNHEY, CDR2 SVGAGI. The chain's CDR3 is CASSYSDVNQPQHF. Here the CDR3 DNA reads TGTGCCAGCAGTTATTCGGACGTCAATCAGCCCCAGCATTTT.

In nucleotides, the CDR3 is TGTGCCAGCTCCCCTGGCACTGAAGCTTTCTTT. Protein product: CASSPGTEAFF. V gene TRBV6-6 combines with J gene TRBJ1-1, with D uncertain. V lost 8 bases and J lost 4, with 8 bases in between. The germline CDR1 and CDR2 sequences are MNHNY and SVGAGI (reference sequence). The CDR3 is 11 amino acids.